A single sample is the source of the 2 T cell receptor beta chains below, sequenced in a study of cytomegalovirus exposure and HLA in healthy donors. Some clones are missing from TCRdb's copy, which holds only in-frame ones; the method was immunoSEQ multiplex PCR. The table has under 400,000 clones, nearly 90% seen once; the top ten hold 0.9% to 1%. Sample: PBMCs. The receptors shown here come from a man in his thirties or forties in good health and CMV-seronegative.

The CDR3 loop is CASSTGQGSGYTF. DNA for the CDR3: TGTGCCAGCAGTACCGGACAGGGGAGCGGCTACACCTTC. The genes are TRBV6-6 and TRBJ1-2; 9 nucleotides align to TRBD1. Germline assignment: CDR1 MNHNY and CDR2 SVGAGI (reference sequence). Germline trimming cut 5 bases from V and 8 bases from J; bases unmatched to any gene: 6. There are 13 residues in the CDR3.

This chain joins TRBV9 and TRBJ2-7; TRBD2 might be the D (5 bases). Trimming removed 3 bases at V and 2 bases at J, with 18 bases between. The CDR3 runs 16 residues. CDR1 is SGDLS, CDR2 YYNGEE, per germline. The CDR3 nucleotides read TGTGCCAGCAGCGAAAGAGGGATCTTAGCCCCCTACGAGCAGTACTTC. It encodes CASSERGILAPYEQYF.